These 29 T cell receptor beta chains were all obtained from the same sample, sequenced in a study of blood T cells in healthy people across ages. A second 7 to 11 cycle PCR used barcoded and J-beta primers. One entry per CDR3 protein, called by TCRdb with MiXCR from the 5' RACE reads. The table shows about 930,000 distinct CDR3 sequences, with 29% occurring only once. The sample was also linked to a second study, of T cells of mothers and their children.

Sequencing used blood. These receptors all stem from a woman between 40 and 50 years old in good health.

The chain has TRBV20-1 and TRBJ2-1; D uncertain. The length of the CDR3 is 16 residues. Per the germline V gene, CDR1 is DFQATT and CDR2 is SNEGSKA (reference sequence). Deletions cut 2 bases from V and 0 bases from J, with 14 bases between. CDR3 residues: CSARFLSLSSYNEQFF. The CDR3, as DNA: TGCAGTGCTAGATTTCTATCCCTTAGCTCCTACAATGAGCAGTTCTTC.

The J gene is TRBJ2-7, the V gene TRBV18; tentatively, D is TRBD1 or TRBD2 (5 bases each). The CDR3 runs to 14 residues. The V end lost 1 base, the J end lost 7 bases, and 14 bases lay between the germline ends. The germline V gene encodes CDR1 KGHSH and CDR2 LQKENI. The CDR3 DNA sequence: TGTGCCAGCTCACCACTGGGGGTGCCGGGTGAGCAGTACTTC. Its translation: CASSPLGVPGEQYF.

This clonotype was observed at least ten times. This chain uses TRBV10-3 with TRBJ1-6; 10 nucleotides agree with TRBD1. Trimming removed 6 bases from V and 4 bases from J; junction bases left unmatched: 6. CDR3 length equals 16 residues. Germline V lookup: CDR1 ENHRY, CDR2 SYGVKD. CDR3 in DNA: TGTGCCATCAGGGCGACAGGGGGCTTGTATAATTCACCCCTCCACTTT. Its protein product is CAIRATGGLYNSPLHF.

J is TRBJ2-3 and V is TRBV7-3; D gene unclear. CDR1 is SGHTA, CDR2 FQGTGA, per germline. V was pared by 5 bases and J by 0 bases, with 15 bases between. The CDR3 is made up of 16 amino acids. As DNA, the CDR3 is TGTGCCAGCAGCCCTGCTAGGACCTCCAGCACAGATACGCAGTATTTT. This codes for CASSPARTSSTDTQYF.

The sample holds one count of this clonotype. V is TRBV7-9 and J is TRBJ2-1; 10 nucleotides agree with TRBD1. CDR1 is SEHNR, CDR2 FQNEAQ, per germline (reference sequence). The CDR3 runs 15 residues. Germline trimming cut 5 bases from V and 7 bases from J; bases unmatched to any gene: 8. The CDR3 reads CASSRRQGAGNEQFF. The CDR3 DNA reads TGTGCCAGCAGCCGGAGACAGGGGGCTGGGAATGAGCAGTTCTTC.

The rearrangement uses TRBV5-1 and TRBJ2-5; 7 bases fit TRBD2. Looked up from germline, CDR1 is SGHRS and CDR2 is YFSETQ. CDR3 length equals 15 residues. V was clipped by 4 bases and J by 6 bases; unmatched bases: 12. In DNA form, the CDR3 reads TGCGCCAGCAGCACTGGGGCCGGACTAGTAAAGACCCAGTACTTC. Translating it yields CASSTGAGLVKTQYF.

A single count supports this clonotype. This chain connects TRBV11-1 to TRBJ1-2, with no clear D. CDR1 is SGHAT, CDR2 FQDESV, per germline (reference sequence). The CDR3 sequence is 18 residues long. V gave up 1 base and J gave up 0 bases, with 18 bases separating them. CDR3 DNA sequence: TGTGCCAGCAGCTTAGAAGGGCCAGGTCTTCAAGCTAACTATGGCTACACCTTC. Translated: CASSLEGPGLQANYGYTF.

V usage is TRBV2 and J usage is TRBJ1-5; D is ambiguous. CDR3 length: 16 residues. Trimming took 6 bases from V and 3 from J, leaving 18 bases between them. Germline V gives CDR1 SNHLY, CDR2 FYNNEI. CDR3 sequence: CASRRNQDGDNQPQHF. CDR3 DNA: TGTGCCAGCAGGAGAAACCAGGACGGTGACAATCAGCCCCAGCATTTT. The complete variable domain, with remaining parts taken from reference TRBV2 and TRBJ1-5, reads EPEVTQTPSHQVTQMGQEVILRCVPISNHLYFYWYRQILGQKVEFLVSFYNNEISEKSEIFDDQFSVERPDGSNFTLKIRSTKLEDSAMYFCASRRNQDGDNQPQHFGDGTRLSIL.

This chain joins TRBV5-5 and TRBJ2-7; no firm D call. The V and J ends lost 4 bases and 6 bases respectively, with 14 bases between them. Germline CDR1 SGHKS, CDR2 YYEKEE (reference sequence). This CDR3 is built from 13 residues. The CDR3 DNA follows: TGTGCCAGCAGCCCGGTCGGAAGAGGCGAGCAGTACTTC. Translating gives CASSPVGRGEQYF.

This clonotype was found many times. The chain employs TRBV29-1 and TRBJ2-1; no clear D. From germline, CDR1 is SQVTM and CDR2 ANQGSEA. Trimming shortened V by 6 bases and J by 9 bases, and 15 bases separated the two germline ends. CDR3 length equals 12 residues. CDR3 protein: CSVALLLGEQFF. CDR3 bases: TGCAGCGTGGCATTATTGCTTGGTGAGCAGTTCTTC.

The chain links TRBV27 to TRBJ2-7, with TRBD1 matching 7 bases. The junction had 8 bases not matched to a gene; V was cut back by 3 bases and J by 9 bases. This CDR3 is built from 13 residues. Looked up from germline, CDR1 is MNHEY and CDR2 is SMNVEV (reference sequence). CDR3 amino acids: CASSFTGAYRQYF. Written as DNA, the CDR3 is TGTGCCAGCAGTTTCACAGGGGCCTACAGGCAGTACTTC.

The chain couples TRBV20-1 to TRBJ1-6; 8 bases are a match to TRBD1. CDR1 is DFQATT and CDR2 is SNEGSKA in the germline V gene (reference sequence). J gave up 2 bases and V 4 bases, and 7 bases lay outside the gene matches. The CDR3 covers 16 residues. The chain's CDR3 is CSAKGDRGAYNSPLHF. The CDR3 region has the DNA TGCAGTGCTAAGGGAGACAGGGGCGCCTATAATTCACCCCTCCACTTT.

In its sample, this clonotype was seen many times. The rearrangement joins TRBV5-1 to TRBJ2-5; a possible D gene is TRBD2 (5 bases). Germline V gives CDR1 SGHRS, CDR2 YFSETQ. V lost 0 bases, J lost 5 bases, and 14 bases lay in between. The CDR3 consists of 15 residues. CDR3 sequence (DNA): TGCGCCAGCAGCTTGGACCCGGGAAGGAGGGAGACCCAGTACTTC. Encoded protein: CASSLDPGRRETQYF.

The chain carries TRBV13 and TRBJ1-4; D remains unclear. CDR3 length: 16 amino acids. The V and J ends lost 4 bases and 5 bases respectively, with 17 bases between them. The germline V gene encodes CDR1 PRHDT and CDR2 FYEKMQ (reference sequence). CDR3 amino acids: CASSYTGRRINEKLFF. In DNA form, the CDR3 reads TGTGCCAGCAGCTACACGGGCAGGAGAATAAATGAAAAACTGTTTTTT. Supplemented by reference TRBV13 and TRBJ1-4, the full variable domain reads AAGVIQSPRHLIKEKRETATLKCYPIPRHDTVYWYQQGPGQDPQFLISFYEKMQSDKGSIPDRFSAQQFSDYHSELNMSSLELGDSALYFCASSYTGRRINEKLFFGSGTQLSVL.

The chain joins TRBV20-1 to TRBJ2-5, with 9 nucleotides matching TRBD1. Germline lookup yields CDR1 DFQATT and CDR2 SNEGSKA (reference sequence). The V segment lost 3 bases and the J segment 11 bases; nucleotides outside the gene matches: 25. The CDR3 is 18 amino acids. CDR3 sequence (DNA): TGCAGTGCTAGGGGGCCCGGGACAGGGACAGCCTACGAGTGGGAGCAGTACTTC. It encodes CSARGPGTGTAYEWEQYF.

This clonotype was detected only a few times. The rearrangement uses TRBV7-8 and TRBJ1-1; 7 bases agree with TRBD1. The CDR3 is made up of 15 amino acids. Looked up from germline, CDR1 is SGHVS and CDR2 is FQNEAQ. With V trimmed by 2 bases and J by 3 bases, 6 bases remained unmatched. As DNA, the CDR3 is TGTGCCAGCAGCTTAAACAGGGGTTGGGACACTGAAGCTTTCTTT. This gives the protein CASSLNRGWDTEAFF.

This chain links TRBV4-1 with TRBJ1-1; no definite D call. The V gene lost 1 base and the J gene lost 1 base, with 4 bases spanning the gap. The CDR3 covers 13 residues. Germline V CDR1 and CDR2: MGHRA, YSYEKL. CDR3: CASSQAGNTEAFF. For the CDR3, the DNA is TGCGCCAGCAGCCAAGCAGGGAACACTGAAGCTTTCTTT.

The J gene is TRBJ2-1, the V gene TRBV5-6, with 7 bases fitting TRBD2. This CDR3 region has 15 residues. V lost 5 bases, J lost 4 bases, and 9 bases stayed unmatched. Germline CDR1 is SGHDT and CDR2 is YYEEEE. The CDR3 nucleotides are TGTGCCAGCAGTCTGGTCCTAGCGGCTTACAATGAGCAGTTCTTC. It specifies CASSLVLAAYNEQFF.

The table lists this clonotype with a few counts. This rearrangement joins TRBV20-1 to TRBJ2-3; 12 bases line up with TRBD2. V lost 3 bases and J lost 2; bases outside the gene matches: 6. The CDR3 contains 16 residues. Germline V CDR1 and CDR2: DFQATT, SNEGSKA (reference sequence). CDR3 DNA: TGCAGTGCTAGCCCGACTAGCGGGGGTCCCACAGATACGCAGTATTTT. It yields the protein CSASPTSGGPTDTQYF.

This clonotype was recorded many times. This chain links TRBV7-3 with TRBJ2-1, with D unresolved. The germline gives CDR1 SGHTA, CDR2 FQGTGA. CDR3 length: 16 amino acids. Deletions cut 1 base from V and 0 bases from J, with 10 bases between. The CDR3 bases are TGTGCCAGCAGCTTAAATGCCTTCAGCTCCTACAATGAGCAGTTCTTC. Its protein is CASSLNAFSSYNEQFF.

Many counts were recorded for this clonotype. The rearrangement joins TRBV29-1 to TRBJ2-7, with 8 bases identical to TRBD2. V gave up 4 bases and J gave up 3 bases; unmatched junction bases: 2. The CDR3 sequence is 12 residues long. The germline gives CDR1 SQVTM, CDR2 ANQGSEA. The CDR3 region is CSVVGTSYEQYF. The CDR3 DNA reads TGCAGCGTTGTTGGGACTAGCTACGAGCAGTACTTC.

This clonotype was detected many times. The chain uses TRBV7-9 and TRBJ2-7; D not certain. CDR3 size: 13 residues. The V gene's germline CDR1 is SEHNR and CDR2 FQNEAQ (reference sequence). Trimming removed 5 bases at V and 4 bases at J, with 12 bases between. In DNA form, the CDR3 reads TGTGCCAGCAGCCACGAGGAATTTTACGAGCAGTACTTC. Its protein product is CASSHEEFYEQYF.

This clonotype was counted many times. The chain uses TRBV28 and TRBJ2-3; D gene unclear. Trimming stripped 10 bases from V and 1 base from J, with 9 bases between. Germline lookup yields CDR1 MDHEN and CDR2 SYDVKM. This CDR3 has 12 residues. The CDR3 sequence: CATDPGTDTQYF. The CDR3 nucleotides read TGTGCCACCGACCCGGGCACAGATACGCAGTATTTT.

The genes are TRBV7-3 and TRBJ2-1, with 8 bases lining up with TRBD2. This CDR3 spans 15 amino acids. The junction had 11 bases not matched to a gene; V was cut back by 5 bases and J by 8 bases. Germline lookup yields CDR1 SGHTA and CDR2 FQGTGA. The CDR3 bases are TGTGCCAGCAGCCCAAGTGTCGGGGGGGCCGATGAGCAGTTCTTC. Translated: CASSPSVGGADEQFF.

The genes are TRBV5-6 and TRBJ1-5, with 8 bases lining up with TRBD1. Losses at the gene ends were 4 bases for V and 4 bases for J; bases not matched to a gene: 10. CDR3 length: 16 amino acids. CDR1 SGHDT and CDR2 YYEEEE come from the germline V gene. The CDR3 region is CASSRAGQGINQPQHF. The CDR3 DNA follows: TGTGCCAGCAGCCGAGCCGGACAGGGAATTAATCAGCCCCAGCATTTT.

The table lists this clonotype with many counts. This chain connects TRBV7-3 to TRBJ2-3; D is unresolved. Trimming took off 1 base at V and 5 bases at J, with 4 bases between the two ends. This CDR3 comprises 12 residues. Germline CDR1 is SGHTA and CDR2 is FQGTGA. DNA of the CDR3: TGTGCCAGCAGCTTAATCGGAGATACGCAGTATTTT. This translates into CASSLIGDTQYF.

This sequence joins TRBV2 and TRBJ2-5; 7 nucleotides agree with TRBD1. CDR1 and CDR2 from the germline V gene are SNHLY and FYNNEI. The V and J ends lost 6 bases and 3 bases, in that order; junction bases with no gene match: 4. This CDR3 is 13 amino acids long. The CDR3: CASRGDRKETQYF. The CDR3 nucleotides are TGTGCCAGCAGGGGGGACAGAAAAGAGACCCAGTACTTC.

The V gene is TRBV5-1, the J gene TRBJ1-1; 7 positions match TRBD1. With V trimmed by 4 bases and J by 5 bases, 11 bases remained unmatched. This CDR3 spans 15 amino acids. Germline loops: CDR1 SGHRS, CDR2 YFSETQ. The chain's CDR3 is CASSLSRQGRTEAFF. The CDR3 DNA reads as TGCGCCAGCAGCCTGAGTCGACAGGGTAGAACTGAAGCTTTCTTT.

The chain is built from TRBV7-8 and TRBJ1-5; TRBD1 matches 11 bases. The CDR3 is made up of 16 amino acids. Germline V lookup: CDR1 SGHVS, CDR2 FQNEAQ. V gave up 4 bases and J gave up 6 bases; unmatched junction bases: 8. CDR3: CASSSSGTGGSQPQHF. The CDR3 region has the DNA TGTGCCAGCAGCTCTTCTGGGACAGGGGGTAGTCAGCCCCAGCATTTT.